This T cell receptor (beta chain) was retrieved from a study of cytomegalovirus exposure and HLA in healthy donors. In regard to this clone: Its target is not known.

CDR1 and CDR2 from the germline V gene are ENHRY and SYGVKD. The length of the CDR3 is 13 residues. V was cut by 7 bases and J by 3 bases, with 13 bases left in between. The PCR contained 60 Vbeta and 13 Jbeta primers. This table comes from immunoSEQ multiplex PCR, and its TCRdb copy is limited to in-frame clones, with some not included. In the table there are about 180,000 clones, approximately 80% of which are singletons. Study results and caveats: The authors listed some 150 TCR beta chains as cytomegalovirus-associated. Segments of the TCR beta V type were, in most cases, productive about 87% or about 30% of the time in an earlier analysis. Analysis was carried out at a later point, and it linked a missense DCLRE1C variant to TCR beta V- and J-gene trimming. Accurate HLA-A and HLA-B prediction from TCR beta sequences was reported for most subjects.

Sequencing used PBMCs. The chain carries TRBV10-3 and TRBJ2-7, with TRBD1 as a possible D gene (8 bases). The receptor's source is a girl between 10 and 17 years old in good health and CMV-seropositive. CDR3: CAIKNRGGYEQYF. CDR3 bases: TGTGCCATCAAAAACAGGGGGGGCTACGAGCAGTACTTC.